The T cell receptor (beta chain) described here comes from a study of blood T cell repertoires in COVID-19. Overall study context: PBMCs, B-cell-depleted T cells, or T cells were the source of the cDNA or gDNA that made up the material.

Original processing methods: Scientists estimated how many nucleated cells there were by amplifying reference gene primers. Using immunoSEQ multiplex PCR, the repertoire was profiled, and TCRdb retains in-frame clones only, with some absent. V and J calls and clone size come straight from that table; D and trimming were deduced from the DNA. The sample yields 200,000 to 250,000 clones, 82% seen once. Germline V lookup: CDR1 SGHRS, CDR2 YFSETQ. CDR3 length equals 15 residues. V was trimmed by 4 bases and J by 6 bases, leaving 17 bases between them. The chain recombines TRBV5-1 with TRBJ2-1; possibly TRBD2 for D (5 bases). The receptor comes from a woman over 75 with active or convalescent COVID-19. Material for sequencing was peripheral blood. The CDR3 loop reads CASSIPSGVGNEQFF. The CDR3 coding sequence is TGCGCCAGCAGCATCCCGTCCGGGGTTGGCAATGAGCAGTTCTTC.